A single sample is the source of the 13 T cell receptor beta chains below, sequenced in a study of regulatory T cells in long-lasting Graves disease. Combining iRepertoire HTBI primers with Arm-PCR of CDR3 regions, the authors built TCR beta libraries. TCRdb independently ran MiXCR on the multiplex PCR reads; one entry per CDR3 protein. This table has some 350,000 distinct CDR3 sequences, 15% to 20% appearing once. Time point noted: newly diagnosed GD, antithyroid drugs for less than 3 months. After RNA was extracted from PBMCs, the TCR library was made from it. Another study also made use of these data, one on T cells in Graves' hyperthyroidism and ophthalmopathy.

The source material was peripheral blood mononuclear cells (PBMCs), sampled at new diagnosis, from a patient treated with antithyroid drugs. The receptors originated from a woman aged 18-35 years with Graves disease.

This clonotype has ten or more counts. V and J are TRBV30 and TRBJ1-5, with D tentatively TRBD1 (5 bases). CDR3 length equals 14 residues. CDR1 is GTSNPN and CDR2 is SVGIG in the germline V gene (reference sequence). V lost 1 base and J 3 bases, leaving 10 bases between the germline ends. The CDR3 DNA follows: TGTGCCTGGAGTGAAGGGACCCTCAATCAGCCCCAGCATTTT. Translating gives CAWSEGTLNQPQHF.

The chain links TRBV9 to TRBJ2-1; D ambiguous. Trimming stripped 3 bases from V and 11 bases from J, with 12 bases between. CDR1 and CDR2 from the germline V gene are SGDLS and YYNGEE. CDR3 length: 12 residues. The CDR3 nucleotides are TGTGCCAGCAGCGCTTCGTCAGGTCAGCAGTTCTTC. Its protein is CASSASSGQQFF.

This clonotype was counted a few times. The chain uses TRBV19 and TRBJ1-1; D not resolved. The CDR3 runs to 13 residues. Trimming removed 10 bases at V and 0 bases at J, with 12 bases between. Germline-derived CDR1 and CDR2 are LNHDA and SQIVND (reference sequence). The CDR3 region has the DNA TGTGCCACCAAGCCCGGGATGAACACTGAAGCTTTCTTT. Protein product: CATKPGMNTEAFF.

The table lists this clonotype with a few counts. The chain recombines TRBV20-1 with TRBJ2-5, with a tentative D call TRBD2 (5 bases). V was pared by 1 base and J by 5 bases, with 11 bases between. CDR1 and CDR2 from the germline V gene are DFQATT and SNEGSKA (reference sequence). This CDR3 has 13 amino acids. The CDR3 sequence is CSARGGIAETQYF. CDR3 nucleotides: TGCAGTGCTAGAGGTGGAATAGCGGAGACCCAGTACTTC.

The chain carries TRBV11-2 and TRBJ2-6, with TRBD1 matching 8 bases. This CDR3 comprises 20 residues. Germline V gives CDR1 SGHAT, CDR2 FQNNGV. Germline trimming cut 5 bases from V and 2 bases from J; bases unmatched to any gene: 17. The CDR3 sequence is CASSARSGDRTATGANVLTF. The CDR3, as DNA: TGTGCCAGCAGCGCCCGCTCCGGGGACAGGACTGCAACTGGGGCCAACGTCCTGACTTTC.

This clonotype was observed at least ten times. The V and J genes are TRBV5-1 and TRBJ1-1; 10 nucleotides match TRBD1. Germline V gene data show CDR1 as SGHRS and CDR2 as YFSETQ. V shed 3 bases and J 6 bases; nucleotides not matched to a gene: 2. The CDR3 is 13 amino acids. For the CDR3, the DNA is TGCGCCAGCAGCTGGGGACAGGGGTCTGAAGCTTTCTTT. Translating gives CASSWGQGSEAFF.

This clonotype occurred many times. This chain joins TRBV6-9 and TRBJ1-4, with 10 bases identical to TRBD1. The junction had 3 bases not matched to a gene; V was cut back by 4 bases and J by 7 bases. The germline CDR1 and CDR2 sequences are MNHGY and SVAAGI. CDR3 length: 14 residues. The CDR3 reads CASSWTGGGEKLFF. In DNA, the CDR3 is TGTGCCAGCAGTTGGACAGGGGGGGGTGAAAAACTGTTTTTT.

This clonotype was counted once. One base away lies a much larger clone, so this may be a sequencing read error. The CDR3: CSAGRLGQPQHF. CDR3 DNA: TGCAGTGCCGGACGGCTGGGACAGCCCCAGCATTTT. The chain employs TRBV20-1 and TRBJ1-5; the D is unclear. The V and J ends lost 6 bases and 7 bases respectively, with 13 bases between them. The CDR3 contains 12 residues. CDR1 and CDR2 (germline): DFQATT, SNEGSKA (reference sequence).

This clonotype was found many times. The chain employs TRBV11-2 and TRBJ2-3; D is possibly TRBD2 (5 bases). The ends were cut back, 4 bases at V and 1 base at J, with 9 bases in the middle. CDR1 and CDR2 from the germline V gene are SGHAT and FQNNGV. This CDR3 contains 14 residues. The CDR3: CASSSRTRTDTQYF. Here the CDR3 DNA reads TGTGCCAGCAGCTCCCGGACTCGCACAGATACGCAGTATTTT.

This clonotype came up many times. The V and J genes are TRBV2 and TRBJ2-3, with 8 bases fitting TRBD2. The CDR3 has 15 amino acids. CDR1 is SNHLY and CDR2 is FYNNEI in the germline V gene. J gave up 6 bases and V 4 bases, and 9 bases lay outside the gene matches. DNA for the CDR3: TGTGCCAGCAGTGCAGGGAGCGGGAGAGTCGATACGCAGTATTTT. This gives the protein CASSAGSGRVDTQYF.

Many counts were recorded for this clonotype. V is TRBV3-1 and J is TRBJ1-1; 7 bases match TRBD1. The germline V gene has CDR1 LGHDT and CDR2 YNNKEL (reference sequence). CDR3 length: 16 amino acids. V was clipped by 4 bases and J by 6 bases; unmatched bases: 14. CDR3 sequence (DNA): TGTGCCAGCAGCCGACCCGGGACAGCTATGCTGGCTGAAGCTTTCTTT. It encodes CASSRPGTAMLAEAFF.

This clonotype was seen many times. The chain recombines TRBV20-1 with TRBJ2-1, with TRBD2 as a possible D gene (7 bases). The V gene's germline CDR1 is DFQATT and CDR2 SNEGSKA (reference sequence). Trimming pared 0 bases from V and 8 bases from J, leaving 17 bases between. The length of the CDR3 is 15 residues. CDR3 sequence (DNA): TGCAGTGCTAGAGATCCCCGGGGGGCTGGGGATGAGCAGTTCTTC. It codes for CSARDPRGAGDEQFF.

Ten or more counts support this clonotype. This chain links TRBV2 with TRBJ1-2; D is possibly TRBD1 (6 bases). The CDR3 has 15 amino acids. V lost 0 bases to trimming and J lost 2 bases, with 10 bases between them. The germline CDR1 and CDR2 sequences are SNHLY and FYNNEI. CDR3 in amino acids: CASSEAGQGNYGYTF. CDR3 nucleotides: TGTGCCAGCAGTGAAGCGGGGCAGGGGAACTATGGCTACACCTTC.